A single sample is the source of the 23 T cell receptor beta chains below, sequenced in a study of blood T cell repertoires in COVID-19. The repertoire was sequenced with immunoSEQ multiplex PCR; TCRdb's copy has only in-frame clones and lacks some. This table has around 150,000 clones, 84% appearing once. Input material: peripheral blood. All receptors derive from a man under 40 with COVID-19, enrolled during active disease.

This clone was recorded once. J is TRBJ2-7 and V is TRBV20-1; no definite D call. The CDR3 has 11 amino acids. V was shortened by 6 bases and J by 4 bases, with 10 bases between the two germline ends. The germline CDR1 and CDR2 sequences are DFQATT and SNEGSKA (reference sequence). CDR3 amino acids: CSAESLYEQYF. The CDR3 DNA follows: TGCAGTGCAGAGAGCCTTTACGAGCAGTACTTC.

This clone appeared a single time. This rearrangement joins TRBV5-6 to TRBJ1-3; D is ambiguous. CDR1 SGHDT and CDR2 YYEEEE come from the germline V gene. V was trimmed by 0 bases and J by 4 bases, leaving 8 bases between them. CDR3 size: 14 residues. The CDR3 loop reads CASSLGAVGNTIYF. CDR3 nucleotides: TGTGCCAGCAGCTTGGGGGCAGTCGGAAACACCATATATTTT.

The chain has TRBV9 and TRBJ2-5; 7 nucleotides agree with TRBD1. The V segment lost 2 bases and the J segment 0 bases; nucleotides outside the gene matches: 7. The germline V gene has CDR1 SGDLS and CDR2 YYNGEE. The CDR3 contains 16 residues. Here the CDR3 DNA reads TGTGCCAGCAGCGTGGGAACCAGGGGGTACCAAGAGACCCAGTACTTC. This sequence encodes CASSVGTRGYQETQYF.

This chain uses TRBV11-2 with TRBJ2-1; 9 bases are shared with TRBD2. With 2 bases clipped from V and 5 bases from J, the junction kept 10 bases outside the gene matches. From germline, CDR1 is SGHAT and CDR2 FQNNGV. This CDR3 has 17 amino acids. The chain's CDR3 is CASSLRVGLAVDNEQFF. The CDR3 region has the DNA TGTGCCAGCAGCTTAAGGGTGGGACTAGCTGTCGACAATGAGCAGTTCTTC.

This clone occurred once. The chain has TRBV4-2 and TRBJ2-1; 9 bases fit TRBD2. The trim removed 0 bases at V and 6 bases at J, leaving 6 bases unmatched. Germline V CDR1 and CDR2: LGHNA, YNFKEQ. CDR3 length: 16 residues. CDR3 in amino acids: CASSQDRLAEPNEQFF. The DNA of the CDR3 is TGTGCCAGCAGCCAAGACCGACTAGCGGAGCCCAATGAGCAGTTCTTC.

The chain is built from TRBV6-6 and TRBJ2-5, with 13 bases fitting TRBD2. Germline assignment: CDR1 MNHNY and CDR2 SVGAGI (reference sequence). Trimming cost V 5 bases and J 1 base; bases outside gene matches: 7. The CDR3 is 17 residues long. This chain's CDR3 is CASSPYRTSGSQETQYF. The CDR3 region has the DNA TGTGCCAGCAGTCCATACAGGACTAGCGGGAGCCAAGAGACCCAGTACTTC.

The rearrangement uses TRBV2 and TRBJ2-3, with TRBD2 matching 10 bases. Trimming at V came to 7 bases and at J to 3 bases, leaving 7 bases not matched to a gene. Germline CDR1 is SNHLY and CDR2 is FYNNEI. The CDR3 has 15 amino acids. Here the CDR3 reads CASTQASGRTDTQYF. As DNA, the CDR3 is TGTGCCAGCACCCAGGCTAGCGGGAGAACAGATACGCAGTATTTT.

Comments on this clone: An end of the junction does not agree with germline; a read error may underlie this. The sample contains more than one DNA sequence encoding this CDR3. The V and J genes are TRBV30 and TRBJ2-6, with a weak D call TRBD1 (5 bases). Germline assignment: CDR1 GTSNPN and CDR2 SVGIG (reference sequence). The CDR3 is made up of 15 amino acids. The CDR3 DNA follows: TGTGCCTGGAGTGTAGTCCGGGCTGGGGCCAATGTCCTGACTTTC. Translating gives CAWSVVRAGANVLTF.

This clone has only a few counts. This chain links TRBV9 with TRBJ2-5, with a tentative D call TRBD2 (6 bases). This CDR3 comprises 17 residues. Germline V gives CDR1 SGDLS, CDR2 YYNGEE. V lost 0 bases to trimming and J lost 5 bases, with 20 bases between them. The CDR3 nucleotides are TGTGCCAGCAGCGTAGACTCTAGCGCCTCCCTCGAGGAGACCCAGTACTTC. Its translation is CASSVDSSASLEETQYF.

The genes are TRBV13 and TRBJ2-7, with 15 bases lining up with TRBD2. Trimming cost V 4 bases and J 7 bases; bases outside gene matches: 14. In germline, CDR1 is PRHDT, CDR2 FYEKMQ (reference sequence). The CDR3 is 18 amino acids. DNA for the CDR3: TGTGCCAGCAGCTCCTGGGGACTAGCGGGAGGTTTATCGCGAGAGCAGTACTTC. This sequence encodes CASSSWGLAGGLSREQYF.

The J gene is TRBJ1-1, the V gene TRBV3-1 (or the pseudogene TRBV3-2); a weak D match, TRBD1 (5 bases). The CDR3 spans 15 residues. The ends were cut back, 1 base at V and 0 bases at J, with 9 bases in the middle. Germline-derived CDR1 and CDR2 are LGHDT and YNNKEL (reference sequence). CDR3 nucleotide sequence: TGTGCCAGCAGCCAAGGAAGGGGTATGAACACTGAAGCTTTCTTT. Its translation: CASSQGRGMNTEAFF.

The chain uses TRBV5-6 and TRBJ1-1; TRBD1 is a possible D gene (5 bases). The germline CDR1 and CDR2 sequences are SGHDT and YYEEEE. The CDR3 is 14 residues long. With 4 bases removed from V and 1 base from J, the gap between germline ends came to 11 bases. CDR3 amino acids: CASSRLGANTEAFF. For the CDR3, the DNA is TGTGCCAGCAGCCGATTAGGGGCGAACACTGAAGCTTTCTTT.

The chain links TRBV4-3 to TRBJ2-1; D is possibly TRBD1 (6 bases). With 1 base removed from V and 2 bases from J, the gap between germline ends came to 9 bases. This CDR3 is built from 15 residues. Per germline, CDR1 LGHNA and CDR2 YSLEER. The CDR3 region has the DNA TGCGCCAGCAGCCAAGTGGGGGCGACCTACAATGAGCAGTTCTTC. Translated, it gives CASSQVGATYNEQFF.

The chain carries TRBV13 and TRBJ2-6, with no clear D. Looked up from germline, CDR1 is PRHDT and CDR2 is FYEKMQ (reference sequence). Trimming pared 5 bases from V and 6 bases from J, leaving 8 bases between. This CDR3 has 13 residues. The CDR3 nucleotides are TGTGCCAGCAGCCTCCCCTCGGCCAACGTCCTGACTTTC. Translating gives CASSLPSANVLTF. Full variable domain (remainder filled in from reference TRBV13 and TRBJ2-6): AAGVIQSPRHLIKEKRETATLKCYPIPRHDTVYWYQQGPGQDPQFLISFYEKMQSDKGSIPDRFSAQQFSDYHSELNMSSLELGDSALYFCASSLPSANVLTFGAGSRLTVL.

This clone was picked up a small number of times. CDR3 sequence: CASSLDGRQGAYEQYF. The CDR3 bases are TGCGCCAGCAGCTTGGACGGAAGACAGGGAGCCTACGAGCAGTACTTC. V gene TRBV5-1 combines with J gene TRBJ2-7; the match to TRBD1 covers 7 bases. The CDR3 is 16 amino acids. CDR1 SGHRS and CDR2 YFSETQ come from the germline V gene. Losses at the gene ends were 0 bases for V and 2 bases for J; bases not matched to a gene: 8.

The chain uses TRBV28 and TRBJ2-2; perhaps TRBD2 as D (6 bases). This CDR3 has 15 amino acids. Germline V gives CDR1 MDHEN, CDR2 SYDVKM. Between the trimmed V and J ends, which lost 6 bases and 5 bases, there was a span of 16 bases. Written as DNA, the CDR3 is TGTGCCAGCAGGATGTGGGGGGAAGGAACCGGGGAGCTGTTTTTT. Amino acids: CASRMWGEGTGELFF.

The chain employs TRBV24-1 and TRBJ2-1, with D possibly matching TRBD1 (5 bases). The germline V gene encodes CDR1 KGHDR and CDR2 SFDVKD. The germline V and J ends were trimmed by 6 bases and 4 bases, with 15 bases remaining between them. The CDR3 runs 15 residues. The CDR3 DNA sequence: TGTGCCACCAGTCGGCAGGGTATTCGGTACAATGAGCAGTTCTTC. Translation gives CATSRQGIRYNEQFF.

This rearrangement joins TRBV5-5 to TRBJ2-5, with 9 positions matching TRBD1. The trim removed 7 bases at V and 2 bases at J, leaving 6 bases unmatched. Per the germline V gene, CDR1 is SGHKS and CDR2 is YYEKEE (reference sequence). The CDR3 spans 14 residues. The CDR3 protein is CASGGTGLQETQYF. CDR3 nucleotides: TGTGCCAGCGGCGGGACAGGGCTACAAGAGACCCAGTACTTC.

The V gene is TRBV9, the J gene TRBJ2-7; 7 nucleotides match TRBD2. This CDR3 contains 15 residues. Trimming removed 4 bases from V and 0 bases from J; junction bases left unmatched: 7. The germline V gene has CDR1 SGDLS and CDR2 YYNGEE. CDR3 sequence reads: CASSLSGMHSYEQYF. CDR3 coding DNA: TGTGCCAGCAGCCTCAGCGGGATGCACTCCTACGAGCAGTACTTC.

This sequence joins TRBV4-1 and TRBJ2-1; possible D gene TRBD2, 6 bases. Trimming removed 3 bases at V and 4 bases at J, with 19 bases between. The CDR3 is 17 amino acids. Germline V gene sequence: CDR1 MGHRA, CDR2 YSYEKL. The CDR3 loop is CASSQAMAGSLYNEQFF. The CDR3 region has the DNA TGCGCCAGCAGCCAGGCGATGGCGGGAAGCCTTTACAATGAGCAGTTCTTC.

V usage is TRBV5-6 and J usage is TRBJ2-5; 7 bases match TRBD1. J lost 5 bases, V lost 3 bases, and 4 bases had no gene match. The CDR3 has 13 residues. The V gene's germline CDR1 is SGHDT and CDR2 YYEEEE. In DNA, the CDR3 is TGTGCCAGCAGCTCGACAGGGTCTGAGACCCAGTACTTC. Its protein is CASSSTGSETQYF.

The V and J genes are TRBV24-1 and TRBJ1-2; 10 bases fit TRBD1. The trim removed 6 bases at V and 8 bases at J, leaving 11 bases unmatched. The CDR3 has 15 residues. Germline lookup yields CDR1 KGHDR and CDR2 SFDVKD. Here the CDR3 reads CATSSTGTGDLGYTF. The CDR3 coding sequence is TGTGCCACCAGTTCTACCGGGACAGGGGACCTCGGCTACACCTTC.

This clone appeared many times. The chain employs TRBV7-9 and TRBJ2-6; TRBD2 aligns across 9 bases. The CDR3 is 19 amino acids. Trimming at V came to 5 bases and at J to 0 bases, leaving 11 bases not matched to a gene. Germline V CDR1 and CDR2: SEHNR, FQNEAQ (reference sequence). DNA of the CDR3: TGTGCCAGCAGCCCGAAAGCGGGGGGAAGGGGCTCTGGGGCCAACGTCCTGACTTTC. It specifies CASSPKAGGRGSGANVLTF.